Following are 30 T cell receptor beta chains from one sample sequenced in a study of T cells in Graves' hyperthyroidism and ophthalmopathy. Amplification of TCR beta CDR3 regions used RNA as the template. First-round RT-PCR with HTBI primers amplified the TCR CDR3 region. TCRdb called the multiplex PCR reads again in MiXCR, with one record for every CDR3 protein. The profile shows about 840,000 distinct CDR3 sequences, approximately 40% of them singletons. The source material was blood. The source is a man between 18 and 35 years old with Graves' hyperthyroidism.

This clonotype was detected ten times or more. J is TRBJ2-5 and V is TRBV5-6; 10 bases match TRBD2. Germline lookup yields CDR1 SGHDT and CDR2 YYEEEE. J was trimmed by 2 bases and V by 2 bases; bases with no gene match: 3. The CDR3 has 15 amino acids. CDR3 coding DNA: TGTGCCAGCAGCTTTCCTAGCGGGGGACAAGAGACCCAGTACTTC. Its translation is CASSFPSGGQETQYF.

In its sample, this clonotype was seen many times. The V call is TRBV19, the J call TRBJ2-6; D ambiguous. The CDR3 spans 15 residues. The germline V and J ends were trimmed by 5 bases and 3 bases, with 11 bases remaining between them. The germline V gene has CDR1 LNHDA and CDR2 SQIVND (reference sequence). The CDR3 DNA sequence: TGTGCCAGTAGTCCAGGAGAGGTTGGGGCCAACGTCCTGACTTTC. Residues: CASSPGEVGANVLTF.

This clonotype was recorded a few times. CDR3 in amino acids: CASSLSDQGETQYF. The CDR3 nucleotides are TGTGCCAGCAGTCTCAGTGACCAAGGGGAGACCCAGTACTTC. The V call is TRBV6-6, the J call TRBJ2-5; D remains unclear. The CDR3 extends over 14 amino acids. The V end lost 5 bases, the J end lost 5 bases, and 15 bases lay between the germline ends. CDR1 is MNHNY, CDR2 SVGAGI, per germline (reference sequence).

The chain is built from TRBV20-1 and TRBJ2-7; 7 bases match TRBD1. CDR3 length: 13 amino acids. Germline V gene lookup returns CDR1 DFQATT and CDR2 SNEGSKA (reference sequence). V gave up 6 bases and J gave up 3 bases; unmatched junction bases: 8. The CDR3: CSAADRDSYEQYF. The DNA of the CDR3 is TGCAGTGCAGCAGACCGGGACAGCTACGAGCAGTACTTC.

This clonotype was counted at least ten times. This chain joins TRBV10-2 and TRBJ2-5; perhaps TRBD2 as D (7 bases). There are 16 residues in the CDR3. Germline V gene sequence: CDR1 WSHSY, CDR2 SAAADI. V was cut by 3 bases and J by 5 bases, with 19 bases left in between. CDR3 sequence: CASSELWGGLGETQYF. The CDR3 DNA is TGCGCCAGCAGTGAATTATGGGGGGGCTTGGGGGAGACCCAGTACTTC.

The chain joins TRBV5-1 to TRBJ1-1; D gene unclear. This CDR3 comprises 15 residues. Trimming took off 1 base at V and 1 base at J, with 11 bases between the two ends. The germline gives CDR1 SGHRS, CDR2 YFSETQ. The DNA of the CDR3 is TGCGCCAGCAGCTTGCCTTTGGATGGGAACACTGAAGCTTTCTTT. Its protein product is CASSLPLDGNTEAFF.

The chain recombines TRBV24-1 with TRBJ2-5, with D perhaps TRBD1 (6 bases). V lost 4 bases and J 5 bases, leaving 10 bases between the germline ends. The germline CDR1 and CDR2 sequences are KGHDR and SFDVKD. This CDR3 is 13 amino acids long. CDR3: CATSERDTETQYF. In nucleotides, the CDR3 is TGTGCCACCAGTGAGAGGGACACCGAGACCCAGTACTTC.

There are many counts of this clonotype. V is TRBV29-1 and J is TRBJ1-1, with TRBD1 identical over 8 bases. Trimming cost V 8 bases and J 3 bases; bases outside gene matches: 8. Looked up from germline, CDR1 is SQVTM and CDR2 is ANQGSEA. CDR3 length equals 13 residues. The CDR3: CSSKTGDDTEAFF. The CDR3 DNA reads TGCAGCTCGAAGACAGGGGACGACACTGAAGCTTTCTTT. Complete variable domain (other parts from reference TRBV29-1 and TRBJ1-1): SAVISQKPSRDICQRGTSLTIQCQVDSQVTMMFWYRQQPGQSLTLIATANQGSEATYESGFVIDKFPISRPNLTFSTLTVSNMSPEDSSIYLCSSKTGDDTEAFFGQGTRLTVV.

This clonotype was detected only a few times. V gene TRBV7-2 combines with J gene TRBJ2-5; TRBD2 aligns across 11 bases. J gave up 2 bases and V 1 base, and 3 bases lay outside the gene matches. Per the germline V gene, CDR1 is SGHTA and CDR2 is FQGNSA. This CDR3 is built from 16 residues. Written as DNA, the CDR3 is TGTGCCAGCAGCTTAGATCCTAGCGGGGGGCAAGAGACCCAGTACTTC. The encoded protein is CASSLDPSGGQETQYF.

As regards this clonotype: A much larger clone differs by one base, so this may be a read error. This chain uses TRBV20-1 with TRBJ2-7; 8 nucleotides align to TRBD2. The CDR3 length is 14 residues. Germline V lookup: CDR1 DFQATT, CDR2 SNEGSKA (reference sequence). The chain's CDR3 is CSASTGTRPYEQHF. The CDR3 DNA follows: TGCAGTGCTAGTACCGGGACTAGGCCCTACGAGCAGCACTTC.

The chain recombines TRBV28 with TRBJ2-7; possible D gene TRBD2, 5 bases. The V gene's germline CDR1 is MDHEN and CDR2 SYDVKM. The CDR3 contains 12 residues. V shed 6 bases and J shed 6 bases, with 12 bases lying between them. The CDR3 DNA reads TGTGCCAGCAGCCTACTCGCGGGCGAGCAGTACTTC. Translation: CASSLLAGEQYF.

In regard to this clonotype: It may be a read error: a sequence one base away is much more abundant. The chain joins TRBV20-1 to TRBJ1-2; TRBD1 matches 8 bases. Looked up from germline, CDR1 is DFQATT and CDR2 is SNEGSKA (reference sequence). The length of the CDR3 is 15 residues. Trimming removed 2 bases from V and 1 base from J; junction bases left unmatched: 6. The CDR3 coding sequence is TGCAGTGCTAGATCAGGACAGGGACTTAACTATGGCTACACCTTC. Amino acids: CSARSGQGLNYGYTF.

This clonotype was seen only a few times. This chain links TRBV20-1 with TRBJ2-7; tentatively, D is TRBD1 or TRBD2 (5 bases each). The CDR3 covers 12 residues. Trimming stripped 1 base from V and 6 bases from J, with 10 bases between. From germline, CDR1 is DFQATT and CDR2 SNEGSKA (reference sequence). The CDR3, as DNA: TGCAGTGCTAGAGGCCTGGGGGTCGAGCAGTACTTC. This codes for CSARGLGVEQYF.

The chain combines TRBV7-2 with TRBJ2-5; 12 nucleotides line up with TRBD2. From germline, CDR1 is SGHTA and CDR2 FQGNSA. This CDR3 region has 15 residues. V gave up 7 bases and J gave up 4 bases; unmatched junction bases: 7. The CDR3 DNA follows: TGTGCCAGCATGCCTAGCGGGGGGGCCGGAGAGACCCAGTACTTC. Its protein product is CASMPSGGAGETQYF.

The genes are TRBV7-8 and TRBJ1-3; D is unresolved. This CDR3 is built from 16 residues. Germline V CDR1 and CDR2: SGHVS, FQNEAQ. Trimming removed 2 bases at V and 0 bases at J, with 11 bases between. CDR3 region: CASSLLSGVSGNTIYF. CDR3 coding DNA: TGTGCCAGCAGCTTACTATCCGGAGTCTCTGGAAACACCATATATTTT.

This clonotype was picked up a small number of times. V gene TRBV2 combines with J gene TRBJ2-7; 10 nucleotides align to TRBD1. The CDR3 covers 15 residues. Germline CDR1 reads SNHLY; CDR2 reads FYNNEI. V dropped 4 bases and J dropped 5; count of bases not matched to a gene: 8. This CDR3 reads CASSVLRQGANEQYF. The CDR3 bases are TGTGCCAGCAGTGTATTGAGACAGGGGGCCAACGAGCAGTACTTC.

As regards this clonotype: This may be a read error, as it is one base from a much larger clone. The rearrangement links TRBV2 to TRBJ1-5; TRBD1 might be the D (5 bases). Germline-derived CDR1 and CDR2 are SNHLY and FYNNEI. The CDR3 runs to 13 residues. Trimming shortened V by 5 bases and J by 9 bases, and 14 bases separated the two germline ends. The CDR3 protein is CASSLGVRRPQHF. The CDR3 bases are TGTGCCAGCAGTTTAGGGGTGCGTCGGCCCCAGCATTTT.

This clonotype was seen at least ten times. This chain joins TRBV29-1 and TRBJ2-7; 12 bases fit TRBD2. The length of the CDR3 is 13 residues. Trimming cost V 6 bases and J 4 bases; bases outside gene matches: 4. Germline-derived CDR1 and CDR2 are SQVTM and ANQGSEA. The CDR3, as DNA: TGCAGCGTGGCCGGACTAGCGGGATACGAGCAGTACTTC. Amino acids: CSVAGLAGYEQYF.

This clonotype has more than one count but fewer than ten. The rearrangement uses TRBV4-3 and TRBJ2-7, with 9 bases identical to TRBD1. Germline V CDR1 and CDR2: LGHNA, YSLEER. This CDR3 contains 14 residues. V lost 4 bases, J lost 6 bases, and 7 bases stayed unmatched. DNA of the CDR3: TGCGCCAGCAGCCTCCGGGACAGGGCAGGCGAGCAGTACTTC. Translation: CASSLRDRAGEQYF.

This clonotype came up many times. The V gene is TRBV7-9, the J gene TRBJ2-7; 11 bases match TRBD2. Trimming at V came to 7 bases and at J to 3 bases, leaving 5 bases not matched to a gene. Germline V gene data show CDR1 as SEHNR and CDR2 as FQNEAQ (reference sequence). The CDR3 has 14 residues. The CDR3 nucleotides read TGTGCCAGCACCCGAGGGACTAGCGGCTACGAGCAGTACTTC. Protein product: CASTRGTSGYEQYF. Looking up the rest from reference TRBV7-9 and TRBJ2-7 gives the full variable domain: DTGVSQNPRHKITKRGQNVTFRCDPISEHNRLYWYRQTLGQGPEFLTYFQNEAQLEKSRLLSDRFSAERPKGSFSTLEIQRTEQGDSAMYLCASTRGTSGYEQYFGPGTRLTVT.

This chain joins TRBV20-1 and TRBJ2-7, with a weak D call TRBD2 (5 bases). The CDR3 sequence is 15 residues long. V was trimmed by 1 base and J by 5 bases, leaving 18 bases between them. Per the germline V gene, CDR1 is DFQATT and CDR2 is SNEGSKA (reference sequence). In nucleotides, the CDR3 is TGCAGTGCTAGAGGGTTACTAGACTCTTCAAACGAGCAGTACTTC. Translated, it gives CSARGLLDSSNEQYF.

This chain connects TRBV24-1 to TRBJ2-7; the match to TRBD1 covers 9 bases. Germline-derived CDR1 and CDR2 are KGHDR and SFDVKD. The J segment lost 4 bases and the V segment lost 4 bases, leaving 7 bases of the junction unmatched. This CDR3 is 15 amino acids long. CDR3 bases: TGTGCCACCAGTGACCCGGACAGGGGTCAGTACGAGCAGTACTTC. Protein: CATSDPDRGQYEQYF.

About this clonotype: An end of the junction differs from the germline gene, which may be a read error. V and J are TRBV7-9 and TRBJ1-2, with D unclear. CDR1 and CDR2 from the germline V gene are SEHNR and FQNEAQ (reference sequence). The CDR3 is made up of 8 amino acids. CDR3: CASSLLAF. The CDR3 DNA follows: TGTGCCAGCAGCTTATTAGCCTTC.

V usage is TRBV29-1 and J usage is TRBJ2-5, with 12 positions matching TRBD2. Per the germline V gene, CDR1 is SQVTM and CDR2 is ANQGSEA. The J segment lost 5 bases and the V segment lost 7 bases, leaving 8 bases of the junction unmatched. The CDR3 has 14 residues. The CDR3: CSGSSGRAVETQYF. CDR3 sequence (DNA): TGCAGCGGCTCTAGCGGGAGGGCCGTGGAGACCCAGTACTTC. The complete variable domain, with remaining parts taken from reference TRBV29-1 and TRBJ2-5, reads SAVISQKPSRDICQRGTSLTIQCQVDSQVTMMFWYRQQPGQSLTLIATANQGSEATYESGFVIDKFPISRPNLTFSTLTVSNMSPEDSSIYLCSGSSGRAVETQYFGPGTRLLVL.

This clonotype was picked up a small number of times. This rearrangement joins TRBV19 to TRBJ2-2; 8 bases fit TRBD1. CDR1 is LNHDA, CDR2 SQIVND, per germline (reference sequence). V shed 5 bases and J 1 base; nucleotides not matched to a gene: 9. This CDR3 has 17 residues. The CDR3 DNA reads TGTGCCAGTAGTCGAGGGTTCGGGACAGGGAACACCGGGGAGCTGTTTTTT. Amino acid sequence: CASSRGFGTGNTGELFF.

Points on this clonotype: A much larger clone differs by one base, so this may be a read error. The chain links TRBV6-4 to TRBJ1-1; possible D gene TRBD1, 5 bases. This CDR3 region has 13 residues. The germline CDR1 and CDR2 sequences are MRHNA and SNTAGT. Trimming left V 5 bases short and J 4 bases short, with 11 bases between. CDR3 in DNA: TGTGCCAGCAGTTTGGGGGAGACCACTGAAGCTTTCTTT. It translates to CASSLGETTEAFF.

The table lists this clonotype with many counts. The chain has TRBV19 and TRBJ1-5; D perhaps matches TRBD1 (5 bases). The CDR3 runs 14 residues. Germline assignment: CDR1 LNHDA and CDR2 SQIVND (reference sequence). V was cut by 5 bases and J by 5 bases, with 13 bases left in between. This CDR3 is CASSFAAGDQPQHF. The CDR3 nucleotides are TGTGCCAGTAGTTTCGCAGCGGGGGATCAGCCCCAGCATTTT.

This clonotype was detected once. Possible read error: a much larger clone is one base away. The gene calls are TRBV20-1 and TRBJ1-1; weak D call: TRBD1 (5 bases). CDR1 is DFQATT and CDR2 is SNEGSKA in the germline V gene (reference sequence). The CDR3 length is 14 residues. This CDR3 reads CRADALGLNTEAFF. As DNA, the CDR3 is TGCAGAGCCGATGCACTGGGGCTGAACACTGAAGCTTTCTTT.

This chain joins TRBV9 and TRBJ2-5; no definite D call. Trimming took off 0 bases at V and 5 bases at J, with 14 bases between the two ends. CDR1 and CDR2 (germline): SGDLS, YYNGEE. The CDR3 covers 15 residues. The CDR3: CASSVGGMGSETQYF. CDR3 nucleotide sequence: TGTGCCAGCAGCGTAGGGGGTATGGGATCGGAGACCCAGTACTTC.

This clonotype was seen a few times. The V call is TRBV20-1, the J call TRBJ1-2, with 8 bases lining up with TRBD1. Germline CDR1 is DFQATT and CDR2 is SNEGSKA (reference sequence). The J segment lost 2 bases and the V segment lost 2 bases, leaving 7 bases of the junction unmatched. This CDR3 contains 15 residues. CDR3 protein: CSARRGQGANYGYTF. The DNA for the CDR3 is TGCAGTGCTAGAAGGGGGCAGGGGGCAAACTATGGCTACACCTTC.